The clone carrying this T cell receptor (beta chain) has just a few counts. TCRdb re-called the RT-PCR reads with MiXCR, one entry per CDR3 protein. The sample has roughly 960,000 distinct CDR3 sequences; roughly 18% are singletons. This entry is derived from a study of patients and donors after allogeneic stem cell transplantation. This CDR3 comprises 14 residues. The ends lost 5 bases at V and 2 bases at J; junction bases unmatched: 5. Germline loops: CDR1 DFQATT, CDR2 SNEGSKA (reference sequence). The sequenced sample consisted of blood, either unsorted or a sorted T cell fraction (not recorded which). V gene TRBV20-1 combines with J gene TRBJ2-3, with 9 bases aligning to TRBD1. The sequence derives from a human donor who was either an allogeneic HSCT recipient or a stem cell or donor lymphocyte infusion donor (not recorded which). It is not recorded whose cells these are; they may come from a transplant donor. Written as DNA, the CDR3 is TGCAGTGCTGGGGACAGGGATCCCACAGATACGCAGTATTTT. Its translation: CSAGDRDPTDTQYF.